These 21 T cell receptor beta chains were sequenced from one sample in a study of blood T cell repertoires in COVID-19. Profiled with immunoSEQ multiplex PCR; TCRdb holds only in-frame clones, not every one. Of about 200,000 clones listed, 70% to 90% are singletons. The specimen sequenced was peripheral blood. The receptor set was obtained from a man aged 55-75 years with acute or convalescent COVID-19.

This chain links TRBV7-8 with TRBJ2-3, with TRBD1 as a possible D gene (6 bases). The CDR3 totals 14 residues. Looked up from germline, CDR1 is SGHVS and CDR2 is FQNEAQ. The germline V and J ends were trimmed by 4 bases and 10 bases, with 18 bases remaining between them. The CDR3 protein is CASSSADRSYAQYF. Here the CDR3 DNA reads TGTGCCAGCAGCTCCGCTGACAGGTCGTATGCGCAGTATTTT.

DNA of the CDR3: TGTGCCAGCAGCCCGAACCGGGACAGGGACGGCGAGCAGTACTTC. It yields the protein CASSPNRDRDGEQYF. J is TRBJ2-7 and V is TRBV11-2, with 9 bases matching TRBD1. The germline gives CDR1 SGHAT, CDR2 FQNNGV. The CDR3 runs 15 residues. V lost 5 bases to trimming and J lost 6 bases; unmatched junction nucleotides: 11. Full variable domain (rest looked up from reference TRBV11-2 and TRBJ2-7): EAGVAQSPRYKIIEKRQSVAFWCNPISGHATLYWYQQILGQGPKLLIQFQNNGVVDDSQLPKDRFSAERLKGVDSTLKIQPAKLEDSAVYLCASSPNRDRDGEQYFGPGTRLTVT.

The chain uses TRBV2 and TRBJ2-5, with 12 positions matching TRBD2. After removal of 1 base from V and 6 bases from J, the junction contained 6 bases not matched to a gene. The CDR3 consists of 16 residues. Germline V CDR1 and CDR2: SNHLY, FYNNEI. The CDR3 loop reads CASSEGLAGDQKTQYF. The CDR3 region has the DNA TGTGCCAGCAGTGAAGGACTAGCGGGGGATCAGAAGACCCAGTACTTC.

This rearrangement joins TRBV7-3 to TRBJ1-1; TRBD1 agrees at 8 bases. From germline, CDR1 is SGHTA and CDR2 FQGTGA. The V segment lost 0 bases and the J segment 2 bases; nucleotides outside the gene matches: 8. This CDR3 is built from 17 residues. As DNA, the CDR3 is TGTGCCAGCAGCTTAACCCCCAGGGGGCTAGTAAACACTGAAGCTTTCTTT. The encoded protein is CASSLTPRGLVNTEAFF. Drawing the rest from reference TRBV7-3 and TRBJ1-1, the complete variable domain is GAGVSQTPSNKVTEKGKYVELRCDPISGHTALYWYRQSLGQGPEFLIYFQGTGAADDSGLPNDRFFAVRPEGSVSTLKIQRTERGDSAVYLCASSLTPRGLVNTEAFFGQGTRLTVV.

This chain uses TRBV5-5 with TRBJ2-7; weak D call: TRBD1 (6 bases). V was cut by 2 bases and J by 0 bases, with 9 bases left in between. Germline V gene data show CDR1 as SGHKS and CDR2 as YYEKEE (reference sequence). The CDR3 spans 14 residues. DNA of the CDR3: TGTGCCAGCAGCTTTCAGGGGAGCTCCTACGAGCAGTACTTC. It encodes CASSFQGSSYEQYF.

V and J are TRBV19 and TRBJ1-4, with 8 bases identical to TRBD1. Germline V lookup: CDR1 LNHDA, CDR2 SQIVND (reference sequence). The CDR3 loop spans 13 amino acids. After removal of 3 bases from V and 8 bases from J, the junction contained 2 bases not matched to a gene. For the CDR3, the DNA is TGTGCCAGTAGTATGGCAGGGGGCGAAAAACTGTTTTTT. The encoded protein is CASSMAGGEKLFF.

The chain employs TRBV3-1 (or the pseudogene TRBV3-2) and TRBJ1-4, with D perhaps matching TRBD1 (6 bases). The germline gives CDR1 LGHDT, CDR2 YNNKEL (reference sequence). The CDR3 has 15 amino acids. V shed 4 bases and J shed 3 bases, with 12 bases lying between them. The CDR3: CASSPYRAANEKLFF. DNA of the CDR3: TGTGCCAGCAGCCCCTACAGGGCCGCTAATGAAAAACTGTTTTTT.

CDR3 in amino acids: CASARGPGTGELFF. In DNA form, the CDR3 reads TGTGCCAGCGCGAGAGGGCCCGGAACCGGGGAGCTGTTTTTT. This chain connects TRBV11-2 to TRBJ2-2; weak D call: TRBD2 (5 bases). This CDR3 contains 14 residues. Trimming took off 8 bases at V and 5 bases at J, with 15 bases between the two ends. The germline V gene has CDR1 SGHAT and CDR2 FQNNGV.

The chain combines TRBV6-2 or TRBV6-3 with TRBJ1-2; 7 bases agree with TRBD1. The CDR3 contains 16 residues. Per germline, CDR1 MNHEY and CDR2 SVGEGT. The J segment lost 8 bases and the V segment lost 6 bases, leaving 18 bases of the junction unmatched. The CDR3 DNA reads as TGTGCCAGCAGCCCCCGGGACAGCCTTCGGATTCGGGGCTACACCTTC. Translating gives CASSPRDSLRIRGYTF.

In nucleotides, the CDR3 is TGTGCCAGCAGTTACTTCTCCGGACAGGGGGCTTCCGAGCAGTACTTC. Translating it yields CASSYFSGQGASEQYF. This rearrangement joins TRBV6-5 to TRBJ2-7, with TRBD1 matching over 11 bases. The CDR3 length is 16 residues. J gave up 6 bases and V 1 base, and 8 bases lay outside the gene matches. Germline V gives CDR1 MNHEY, CDR2 SVGAGI.

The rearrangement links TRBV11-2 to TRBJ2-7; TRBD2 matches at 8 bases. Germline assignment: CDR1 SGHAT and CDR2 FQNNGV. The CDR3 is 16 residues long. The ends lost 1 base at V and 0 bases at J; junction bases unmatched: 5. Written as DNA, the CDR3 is TGTGCCAGCAGCTTAGGGAGCGGGGGAAGCTCCTACGAGCAGTACTTC. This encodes CASSLGSGGSSYEQYF.

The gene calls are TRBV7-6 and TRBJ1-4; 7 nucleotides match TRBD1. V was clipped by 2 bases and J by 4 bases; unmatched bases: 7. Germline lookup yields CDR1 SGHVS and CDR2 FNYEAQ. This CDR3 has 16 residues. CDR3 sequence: CASSLTQTGSNEKLFF. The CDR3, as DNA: TGTGCCAGCAGCTTAACCCAGACAGGGAGTAATGAAAAACTGTTTTTT.

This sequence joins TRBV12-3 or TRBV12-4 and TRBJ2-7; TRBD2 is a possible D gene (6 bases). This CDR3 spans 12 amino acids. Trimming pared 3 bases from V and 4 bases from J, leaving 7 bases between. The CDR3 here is CASSFGGYEQYF. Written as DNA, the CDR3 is TGTGCCAGCAGTTTTGGAGGGTACGAGCAGTACTTC.

The CDR3 coding sequence is TGTGCCAGCAGCTTAGCTCGGACAGGGGTTTTTGGCTACACCTTC. Translation: CASSLARTGVFGYTF. The rearrangement links TRBV11-2 to TRBJ1-2; TRBD1 aligns across 9 bases. The CDR3 length is 15 residues. V lost 1 base and J lost 7; bases outside the gene matches: 7. From germline, CDR1 is SGHAT and CDR2 FQNNGV.

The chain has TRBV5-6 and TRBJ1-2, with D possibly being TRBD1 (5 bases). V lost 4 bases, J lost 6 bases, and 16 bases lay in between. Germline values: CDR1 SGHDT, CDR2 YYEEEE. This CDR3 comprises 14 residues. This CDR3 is CASSQGGYEDGYTF. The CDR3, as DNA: TGTGCCAGCAGCCAGGGAGGTTATGAGGATGGCTACACCTTC.

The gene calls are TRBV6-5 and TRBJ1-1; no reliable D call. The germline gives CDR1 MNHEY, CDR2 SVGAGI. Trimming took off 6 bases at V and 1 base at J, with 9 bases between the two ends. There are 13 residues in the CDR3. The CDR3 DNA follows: TGTGCCAGCAGCCCCAACAAGAACACTGAAGCTTTCTTT. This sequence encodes CASSPNKNTEAFF.

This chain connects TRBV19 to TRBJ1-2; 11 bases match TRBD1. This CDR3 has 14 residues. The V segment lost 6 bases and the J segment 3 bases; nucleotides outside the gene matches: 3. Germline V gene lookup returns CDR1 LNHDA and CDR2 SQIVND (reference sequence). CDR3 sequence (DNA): TGTGCCAGTAGGGGGACAGGGGGTGACTATGGCTACACCTTC. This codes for CASRGTGGDYGYTF.

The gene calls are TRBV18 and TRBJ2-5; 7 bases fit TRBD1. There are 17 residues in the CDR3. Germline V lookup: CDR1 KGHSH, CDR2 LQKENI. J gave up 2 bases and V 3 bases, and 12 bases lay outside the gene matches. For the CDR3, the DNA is TGTGCCAGCTCACCTAGTTCTCGTGTCAGGGGGCAAGAGACCCAGTACTTC. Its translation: CASSPSSRVRGQETQYF.

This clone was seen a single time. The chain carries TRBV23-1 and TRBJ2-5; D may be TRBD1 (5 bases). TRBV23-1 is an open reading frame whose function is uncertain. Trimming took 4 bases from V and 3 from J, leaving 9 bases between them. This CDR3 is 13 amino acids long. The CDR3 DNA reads TGCGCCAGCAGTCCTACAGGAGAAGAGACCCAGTACTTC. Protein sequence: CASSPTGEETQYF.

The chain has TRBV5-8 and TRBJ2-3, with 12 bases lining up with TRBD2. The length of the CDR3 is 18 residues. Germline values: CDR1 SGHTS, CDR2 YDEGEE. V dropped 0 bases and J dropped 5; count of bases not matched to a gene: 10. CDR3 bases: TGTGCCAGCAGCTTGGTCAGGGCTAGCGGGGGGGCCAGAGATACGCAGTATTTT. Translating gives CASSLVRASGGARDTQYF.

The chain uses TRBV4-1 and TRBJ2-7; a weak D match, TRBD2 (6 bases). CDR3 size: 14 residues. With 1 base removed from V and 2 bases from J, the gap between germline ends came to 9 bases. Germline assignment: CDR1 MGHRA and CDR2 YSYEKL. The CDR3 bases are TGCGCCAGCAGCCAAGGAGGGAGGCCCTACGAGCAGTACTTC. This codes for CASSQGGRPYEQYF.